The next 14 T cell receptor beta chains were all read from a single sample in a study of cytomegalovirus exposure and HLA in healthy donors. The method was immunoSEQ multiplex PCR; TCRdb's version includes in-frame clones alone and lacks a portion of them. The sample lists about 160,000 clones; 88% were seen once. What was sequenced was PBMCs. The source of these receptors is a man between 18 and 29 years old in good health and CMV-seronegative.

The chain's CDR3 is CASSYIKGQGNEKLFF. The DNA for the CDR3 is TGTGCCAGCAGTTATATAAAGGGACAGGGAAATGAAAAACTGTTTTTT. The chain joins TRBV6-5 to TRBJ1-4; 9 bases agree with TRBD1. In germline, CDR1 is MNHEY, CDR2 SVGAGI. The V gene end was trimmed by 3 bases and the J gene end by 5 bases; junction bases not matched to a gene: 7. CDR3 length equals 16 residues.

This clone was counted between two and nine times. The chain joins TRBV19 to TRBJ1-1, with 8 positions matching TRBD1. Germline V gene lookup returns CDR1 LNHDA and CDR2 SQIVND (reference sequence). The junction had 7 bases not matched to a gene; V was cut back by 5 bases and J by 2 bases. The CDR3 loop spans 15 amino acids. CDR3 region: CASSYTTGANTEAFF. CDR3 coding DNA: TGTGCCAGTAGTTACACGACAGGGGCTAACACTGAAGCTTTCTTT.

Written as DNA, the CDR3 is TGTGCCAGCAGCTTGAGTGCTAATTCACCCCTCCACTTT. It specifies CASSLSANSPLHF. This chain uses TRBV7-8 with TRBJ1-6; D is uncertain. The CDR3 spans 13 residues. V lost 3 bases and J 6 bases, leaving 6 bases between the germline ends. The germline CDR1 and CDR2 sequences are SGHVS and FQNEAQ.

The chain is built from TRBV7-9 and TRBJ1-2; no clear D. The V and J ends lost 1 base and 1 base respectively, with 10 bases between them. CDR1 is SEHNR and CDR2 is FQNEAQ in the germline V gene (reference sequence). The CDR3 is 15 residues long. CDR3 sequence (DNA): TGTGCCAGCAGCTTAGGTTCGGGTTTTAACTATGGCTACACCTTC. Protein product: CASSLGSGFNYGYTF.

This clone was observed once. J is TRBJ2-2 and V is TRBV5-1; 12 bases line up with TRBD2. CDR1 SGHRS and CDR2 YFSETQ come from the germline V gene. The trim removed 2 bases at V and 5 bases at J, leaving 10 bases unmatched. The CDR3 is made up of 18 amino acids. CDR3 sequence reads: CASSFGPSGRAGTGELFF. The CDR3 bases are TGCGCCAGCAGCTTCGGTCCTAGCGGGAGGGCCGGAACCGGGGAGCTGTTTTTT.

This clone has only one observation. The rearrangement links TRBV5-1 to TRBJ2-7, with D maybe TRBD1 (5 bases). Germline loops: CDR1 SGHRS, CDR2 YFSETQ. This CDR3 contains 15 residues. The V and J ends lost 4 bases and 0 bases respectively, with 14 bases between them. The chain's CDR3 is CASSPSGLSSYEQYV. DNA of the CDR3: TGCGCCAGCAGCCCCTCAGGGCTTAGCTCCTACGAGCAGTACGTC.

This sequence joins TRBV7-6 and TRBJ2-2, with a possible D match to TRBD1 (6 bases). This CDR3 contains 16 residues. With 6 bases removed from V and 1 base from J, the gap between germline ends came to 15 bases. In germline, CDR1 is SGHVS, CDR2 FNYEAQ. The CDR3 protein is CASSSKTGMNTGELFF. DNA of the CDR3: TGTGCCAGCAGTTCTAAGACAGGCATGAACACCGGGGAGCTGTTTTTT.

V gene TRBV27 combines with J gene TRBJ2-7; 11 bases agree with TRBD2. With 6 bases clipped from V and 4 bases from J, the junction kept 8 bases outside the gene matches. The germline gives CDR1 MNHEY, CDR2 SMNVEV (reference sequence). This CDR3 region has 15 residues. The CDR3 here is CASSRTSGLGYEQYF. Here the CDR3 DNA reads TGTGCCAGCAGCAGGACTAGCGGGCTTGGGTACGAGCAGTACTTC.

The rearrangement joins TRBV11-2 to TRBJ2-7; 10 bases are shared with TRBD1. The ends lost 3 bases at V and 2 bases at J; junction bases unmatched: 1. The CDR3 is 14 amino acids. Germline CDR1 reads SGHAT; CDR2 reads FQNNGV. CDR3 in DNA: TGTGCCAGCAGCTTTGGGACAGGGGCCTACGAGCAGTACTTC. Translated: CASSFGTGAYEQYF.

V gene TRBV28 combines with J gene TRBJ2-1, with 11 bases lining up with TRBD2. V lost 2 bases and J lost 7; bases outside the gene matches: 22. CDR1 is MDHEN, CDR2 SYDVKM, per germline. CDR3 size: 21 residues. The CDR3 spells CASSLLSPRGSGRALGNEQFF. The CDR3, as DNA: TGTGCCAGCAGTTTACTTTCCCCACGTGGTAGCGGGAGGGCTCTAGGGAATGAGCAGTTCTTC.

The sample holds one count of this clone. V and J are TRBV28 and TRBJ1-2; D may be TRBD1 (6 bases). With 2 bases removed from V and 0 bases from J, the gap between germline ends came to 13 bases. There are 16 residues in the CDR3. Germline V lookup: CDR1 MDHEN, CDR2 SYDVKM. CDR3 sequence: CASSLGQGHTNYGYTF. CDR3 nucleotides: TGTGCCAGCAGTTTAGGGCAGGGGCATACTAACTATGGCTACACCTTC.

The genes are TRBV4-3 and TRBJ2-7; 8 nucleotides line up with TRBD1. CDR3 length equals 14 residues. The ends lost 1 base at V and 2 bases at J; junction bases unmatched: 1. Germline lookup yields CDR1 LGHNA and CDR2 YSLEER. CDR3 protein: CASSQGTGPYEQYF. In nucleotides, the CDR3 is TGCGCCAGCAGCCAAGGGACAGGGCCCTACGAGCAGTACTTC.

The chain joins TRBV4-3 to TRBJ2-1; D possibly corresponds to TRBD1 (7 bases). V was trimmed by 0 bases and J by 9 bases, leaving 18 bases between them. The germline CDR1 and CDR2 sequences are LGHNA and YSLEER. There are 16 residues in the CDR3. The CDR3 reads CASSQDQGGESGEQFF. The CDR3, as DNA: TGCGCCAGCAGCCAAGATCAGGGGGGAGAGAGCGGTGAGCAGTTCTTC.

A few counts support this clone. This chain connects TRBV2 to TRBJ1-6, with TRBD1 matching over 9 bases. This CDR3 has 14 residues. Germline V gene data show CDR1 as SNHLY and CDR2 as FYNNEI. The junction had 7 bases not matched to a gene; V was cut back by 7 bases and J by 9 bases. The DNA for the CDR3 is TGTGCCAGCACTGGACAGGGGAGTCGTTCACCCCTCCACTTT. This translates into CASTGQGSRSPLHF. The full variable domain, its missing parts supplied by reference TRBV2 and TRBJ1-6, is EPEVTQTPSHQVTQMGQEVILRCVPISNHLYFYWYRQILGQKVEFLVSFYNNEISEKSEIFDDQFSVERPDGSNFTLKIRSTKLEDSAMYFCASTGQGSRSPLHFGNGTRLTVT.